Each of the 18 T cell receptor beta chains below was sequenced from the same sample in a study of identical twins. TCRdb re-derived calls from the 5' RACE reads in MiXCR, one entry per CDR3 protein. Of roughly 720,000 distinct CDR3 sequences in the sample, around a sixth were seen once. These same records also appear under a second study, on T cells expressing NK-cell markers.

The sample consisted of PBMCs. The origin of the receptors is a woman aged 18-30 years in good health.

The chain links TRBV10-2 to TRBJ2-5, with a weak D call TRBD2 (6 bases). Germline values: CDR1 WSHSY, CDR2 SAAADI. The CDR3 extends over 14 amino acids. Trimming left V 6 bases short and J 4 bases short, with 15 bases between. CDR3 protein: CASRARGPRETQYF. For the CDR3, the DNA is TGCGCCAGCAGAGCGCGGGGACCCAGAGAGACCCAGTACTTC.

As DNA, the CDR3 is TGCAGTGCTAGAGATATTCTAGCGGGAGGGGGCCCGGTGGGCACAGATACGCAGTATTTT. Translation: CSARDILAGGGPVGTDTQYF. The chain joins TRBV20-1 to TRBJ2-3; 12 bases align to TRBD2. Losses at the gene ends were 0 bases for V and 1 base for J; bases not matched to a gene: 14. Germline V gene lookup returns CDR1 DFQATT and CDR2 SNEGSKA (reference sequence). The CDR3 has 20 amino acids.

This clonotype appeared a few times. This chain connects TRBV12-3 or TRBV12-4 to TRBJ1-1; 7 bases align to TRBD1. The length of the CDR3 is 15 residues. The ends lost 6 bases at V and 4 bases at J; junction bases unmatched: 11. CDR3 nucleotides: TGTGCCAGCAGAATGACAGGGTTCGAGGTCACTGAAGCTTTCTTT. This codes for CASRMTGFEVTEAFF.

This clonotype was seen more than once but under ten times. The chain recombines TRBV12-3 or TRBV12-4 with TRBJ1-5, with a weak D call TRBD1 (6 bases). CDR3 length equals 16 residues. Trimming shortened V by 4 bases and J by 7 bases, and 20 bases separated the two germline ends. The CDR3 protein is CASSSPPQGRGQPQHF. The CDR3 nucleotides read TGTGCCAGCAGTTCACCCCCACAGGGAAGGGGACAGCCCCAGCATTTT.

The chain employs TRBV12-3 or TRBV12-4 and TRBJ1-4; perhaps TRBD1 as D (5 bases). The V end was cut by 6 bases, the J end by 7 bases, with 15 bases between. CDR3 length: 14 amino acids. CDR3 residues: CASSFALGGEKLFF. The CDR3 coding sequence is TGTGCCAGCAGCTTCGCCTTGGGGGGTGAAAAACTGTTTTTT.

The sample holds a few counts of this clonotype. V usage is TRBV20-1 and J usage is TRBJ2-7; D may match TRBD1 or TRBD2 (5 bases each). The CDR3 length is 14 residues. V was trimmed by 6 bases and J by 3 bases, leaving 18 bases between them. Germline V CDR1 and CDR2: DFQATT, SNEGSKA (reference sequence). Here the CDR3 reads CSANPPGRFYEQYF. The CDR3 DNA reads as TGCAGTGCGAACCCACCGGGACGTTTCTACGAGCAGTACTTC.

This chain uses TRBV27 with TRBJ2-3; possible D gene TRBD1, 6 bases. CDR1 and CDR2 (germline): MNHEY, SMNVEV (reference sequence). V lost 10 bases and J lost 4, with 12 bases in between. CDR3 size: 12 residues. This CDR3 reads CATSTGPDTQYF. The CDR3 coding sequence is TGTGCCACCTCGACAGGCCCAGATACGCAGTATTTT.

This clonotype came up many times. The genes are TRBV20-1 and TRBJ2-1; 11 nucleotides align to TRBD2. The length of the CDR3 is 14 residues. With V trimmed by 6 bases and J by 14 bases, 15 bases remained unmatched. Germline-derived CDR1 and CDR2 are DFQATT and SNEGSKA (reference sequence). The CDR3 DNA reads as TGCAGTGCAAAGAAGAATAGCGGGAGGGGTGGGGAGTTCTTC. This sequence encodes CSAKKNSGRGGEFF.

The J gene is TRBJ1-1, the V gene TRBV5-1; D is ambiguous. CDR3 length: 15 residues. Germline V gives CDR1 SGHRS, CDR2 YFSETQ. Trimming shortened V by 4 bases and J by 1 base, and 14 bases separated the two germline ends. The chain's CDR3 is CASSVQWAANTEAFF. CDR3 coding DNA: TGCGCCAGCAGCGTACAGTGGGCAGCGAACACTGAAGCTTTCTTT.

The V gene is TRBV19, the J gene TRBJ2-7; D possibly corresponds to TRBD1 (7 bases). Germline loops: CDR1 LNHDA, CDR2 SQIVND (reference sequence). V was shortened by 10 bases and J by 6 bases, with 16 bases between the two germline ends. The CDR3 sequence is 12 residues long. The CDR3 loop is CATMRQGGEQYF. Here the CDR3 DNA reads TGTGCCACCATGAGACAGGGAGGCGAGCAGTACTTC.

This clonotype has ten or more counts. The V gene is TRBV20-1, the J gene TRBJ2-5, with D uncertain. CDR1 and CDR2 (germline): DFQATT, SNEGSKA (reference sequence). Trimming took off 7 bases at V and 6 bases at J, with 12 bases between the two ends. There are 11 residues in the CDR3. CDR3 bases: TGCAGTGTCCTTCTTCCGAAGACCCAGTACTTC. Translating it yields CSVLLPKTQYF.

There are a few counts of this clonotype. V gene TRBV7-9 combines with J gene TRBJ2-5, with no clear D. Germline CDR1 SEHNR, CDR2 FQNEAQ (reference sequence). The CDR3 length is 13 residues. V gave up 7 bases and J gave up 3 bases, with 12 bases separating them. CDR3 DNA sequence: TGTGCCAGCAACACCGGGCCAAAAGAGACCCAGTACTTC. This codes for CASNTGPKETQYF.

This chain joins TRBV9 and TRBJ2-3, with D unresolved. Trimming left V 2 bases short and J 0 bases short, with 7 bases between. This CDR3 contains 14 residues. Germline lookup yields CDR1 SGDLS and CDR2 YYNGEE. The CDR3 is CASSVLPSTDTQYF. The CDR3 DNA reads as TGTGCCAGCAGCGTTCTTCCTAGCACAGATACGCAGTATTTT.

In the case of this clonotype: An end of the junction differs from the germline gene, which may be a read error. This chain joins TRBV6-1 and TRBJ2-7, with D possibly being TRBD1 (6 bases). Germline CDR1 and CDR2: MNHNS and SASEGT. This CDR3 spans 16 amino acids. The CDR3 here is CASSEVASGVTYEQYF. The CDR3 nucleotides read TGTGCCAGCAGCGAAGTGGCGTCAGGGGTTACCTACGAGCAGTACTTC.

V is TRBV4-1 and J is TRBJ2-6; 7 positions agree with TRBD2. Trimming removed 2 bases from V and 0 bases from J; junction bases left unmatched: 10. The CDR3 has 19 amino acids. Germline V gene lookup returns CDR1 MGHRA and CDR2 YSYEKL. Here the CDR3 reads CASSQRSGTRPSGANVLTF. In DNA, the CDR3 is TGCGCCAGCAGCCAACGAAGCGGGACCCGACCCTCTGGGGCCAACGTCCTGACTTTC.

V and J are TRBV10-3 and TRBJ2-7; D is possibly TRBD2 (5 bases). Trimming pared 11 bases from V and 2 bases from J, leaving 10 bases between. The V gene's germline CDR1 is ENHRY and CDR2 SYGVKD. This CDR3 region has 11 residues. The CDR3, as DNA: TGTGCCTCCGGGAACCCCTACGAGCAGTACTTC. Its protein is CASGNPYEQYF.

This clonotype turned up a few times. This rearrangement joins TRBV4-3 to TRBJ2-3; D perhaps matches TRBD2 (6 bases). V gave up 3 bases and J gave up 0 bases, with 10 bases separating them. Germline CDR1 and CDR2: LGHNA and YSLEER. The CDR3 totals 15 residues. The CDR3 DNA is TGCGCCAGCAGCCAGCTAGCGTCGAGCACAGATACGCAGTATTTT. As protein: CASSQLASSTDTQYF.

This clonotype was observed a handful of times. V usage is TRBV7-9 and J usage is TRBJ2-3; 11 nucleotides match TRBD2. CDR3 length equals 17 residues. Germline V gene data show CDR1 as SEHNR and CDR2 as FQNEAQ (reference sequence). V gave up 5 bases and J gave up 4 bases; unmatched junction bases: 11. In DNA form, the CDR3 reads TGTGCCAGCAGCGCTCCAACTAGCGGGAGTCGGTCAGATACGCAGTATTTT. Translating it yields CASSAPTSGSRSDTQYF.